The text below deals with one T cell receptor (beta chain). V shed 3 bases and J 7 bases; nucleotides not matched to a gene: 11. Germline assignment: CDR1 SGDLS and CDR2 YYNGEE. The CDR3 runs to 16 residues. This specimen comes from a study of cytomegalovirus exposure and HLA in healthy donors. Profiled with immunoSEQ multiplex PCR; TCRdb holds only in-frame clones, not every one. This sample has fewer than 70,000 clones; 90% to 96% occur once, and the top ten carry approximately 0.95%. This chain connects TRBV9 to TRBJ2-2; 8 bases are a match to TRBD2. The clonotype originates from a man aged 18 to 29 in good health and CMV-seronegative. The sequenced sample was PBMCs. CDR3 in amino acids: CASSGTNGRANGELFF. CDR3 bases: TGTGCCAGCAGCGGAACTAACGGGAGGGCCAACGGGGAGCTGTTTTTT.